The 27 T cell receptor beta chains reported below all come from one sample, sequenced in a study of blood T cell repertoires in COVID-19. Only in-frame clones appear in the TCRdb table, and some are missing; sequencing was by immunoSEQ multiplex PCR. The sample contains about 200,000 clones, 80% to 90% of which appear only once. Sequenced: PBMCs or T cells enriched from blood (not recorded which). The receptors come from a young woman who had recovered from COVID-19.

V is TRBV6-4 and J is TRBJ2-1, with D possibly matching TRBD2 (5 bases). The V end lost 2 bases, the J end lost 10 bases, and 15 bases lay between the germline ends. CDR1 and CDR2 (germline): MRHNA, SNTAGT. The CDR3 length is 14 residues. Here the CDR3 reads CASSDVGGSDEQFF. The CDR3 nucleotides are TGTGCCAGCAGTGACGTTGGAGGATCCGACGAGCAGTTCTTC.

The CDR3 sequence: CASSNGGSYNSPLHF. CDR3 nucleotides: TGCGCCAGCAGCAACGGCGGCTCCTATAATTCACCCCTCCACTTT. The chain carries TRBV5-1 and TRBJ1-6; no firm D call. Germline CDR1 is SGHRS and CDR2 is YFSETQ. Between the trimmed V and J ends, which lost 4 bases and 0 bases, there was a span of 8 bases. The CDR3 has 15 residues.

This chain links TRBV9 with TRBJ2-2, with TRBD1 as a possible D gene (6 bases). This CDR3 has 16 residues. CDR1 is SGDLS and CDR2 is YYNGEE in the germline V gene. V shed 3 bases and J shed 5 bases, with 17 bases lying between them. The CDR3 here is CASSARPGQMTGELFF. The CDR3 bases are TGTGCCAGCAGCGCCCGGCCAGGACAGATGACCGGGGAGCTGTTTTTT. The complete variable domain, with remaining parts taken from reference TRBV9 and TRBJ2-2, reads DSGVTQTPKHLITATGQRVTLRCSPRSGDLSVYWYQQSLDQGLQFLIQYYNGEERAKGNILERFSAQQFPDLHSELNLSSLELGDSALYFCASSARPGQMTGELFFGEGSRLTVL.

This chain links TRBV5-4 with TRBJ1-6; possibly TRBD1 for D (6 bases). Looked up from germline, CDR1 is SGHNT and CDR2 is YYREEE (reference sequence). The CDR3 has 17 amino acids. The V end was cut by 3 bases, the J end by 10 bases, with 23 bases between. CDR3 nucleotides: TGTGCCAGCAGCTCAATCCGAGGACAGACGAACAGCTCACCCCTCCACTTT. Its protein product is CASSSIRGQTNSSPLHF.

This chain links TRBV7-2 with TRBJ2-3, with D tentatively TRBD2 (5 bases). Looked up from germline, CDR1 is SGHTA and CDR2 is FQGNSA. This CDR3 is built from 17 residues. V lost 2 bases and J 0 bases, leaving 15 bases between the germline ends. The CDR3 DNA is TGTGCCAGCAGCTTACGGGGTCTCGCCGAAAGCACAGATACGCAGTATTTT. This codes for CASSLRGLAESTDTQYF.

This chain joins TRBV10-2 and TRBJ2-3; TRBD2 agrees at 14 bases. The CDR3 consists of 18 residues. From germline, CDR1 is WSHSY and CDR2 SAAADI. Germline trimming cut 4 bases from V and 4 bases from J; bases unmatched to any gene: 10. The CDR3 nucleotides are TGCGCCAGCAGTGCTGTCCCGGGACTAGCGGGGGCGGCAGATACGCAGTATTTT. It codes for CASSAVPGLAGAADTQYF.

J is TRBJ1-1 and V is TRBV13; D perhaps matches TRBD1 (5 bases). From germline, CDR1 is PRHDT and CDR2 FYEKMQ (reference sequence). The CDR3 consists of 14 residues. V shed 5 bases and J shed 1 base, with 11 bases lying between them. CDR3 in amino acids: CASSRVTENTEAFF. Here the CDR3 DNA reads TGTGCCAGCAGCCGAGTGACAGAGAACACTGAAGCTTTCTTT. Drawing the rest from reference TRBV13 and TRBJ1-1, the complete variable domain is AAGVIQSPRHLIKEKRETATLKCYPIPRHDTVYWYQQGPGQDPQFLISFYEKMQSDKGSIPDRFSAQQFSDYHSELNMSSLELGDSALYFCASSRVTENTEAFFGQGTRLTVV.

The J gene is TRBJ2-3, the V gene TRBV3-1 (or the pseudogene TRBV3-2); D is unresolved. Germline lookup yields CDR1 LGHDT and CDR2 YNNKEL (reference sequence). The CDR3 runs to 16 residues. V dropped 1 base and J dropped 0 bases, with 11 bases sitting between them. The chain's CDR3 is CASSQVRAISTDTQYF. The DNA of the CDR3 is TGTGCCAGCAGCCAAGTACGCGCCATTAGCACAGATACGCAGTATTTT.

The chain is built from TRBV7-2 and TRBJ1-1; D call uncertain. The V and J ends lost 4 bases and 1 base respectively, with 10 bases between them. Germline assignment: CDR1 SGHTA and CDR2 FQGNSA. This CDR3 comprises 14 residues. The CDR3 nucleotides are TGTGCCAGCAGCTCTACCCCGGGGAACACTGAAGCTTTCTTT. It translates to CASSSTPGNTEAFF. Based on the CDR3 plus reference TRBV7-2 and TRBJ1-1, the full variable domain is GAGVSQSPSNKVTEKGKDVELRCDPISGHTALYWYRQSLGQGLEFLIYFQGNSAPDKSGLPSDRFSAERTGGSVSTLTIQRTQQEDSAVYLCASSSTPGNTEAFFGQGTRLTVV.

The chain carries TRBV2 and TRBJ2-3; D might be TRBD2 (6 bases). CDR3 length: 17 residues. The V gene's germline CDR1 is SNHLY and CDR2 FYNNEI. V dropped 2 bases and J dropped 2 bases, with 17 bases sitting between them. CDR3 nucleotides: TGTGCCAGCAGTGAATGGCTAGCGCGCCCTACCACAGATACGCAGTATTTT. Amino acids: CASSEWLARPTTDTQYF.

The rearrangement links TRBV20-1 to TRBJ2-5, with a tentative D call TRBD2 (5 bases). There are 14 residues in the CDR3. The V gene lost 3 bases and the J gene lost 5 bases, with 16 bases spanning the gap. Looked up from germline, CDR1 is DFQATT and CDR2 is SNEGSKA (reference sequence). Here the CDR3 reads CSASMRVVGETQYF. CDR3 nucleotide sequence: TGCAGTGCTAGTATGAGGGTCGTAGGGGAGACCCAGTACTTC.

This clone has only one observation. One end of the junction varies from germline; a read error may be responsible. This chain connects TRBV2 to TRBJ1-2, with a possible D match to TRBD1 (6 bases). CDR3 length: 15 residues. The germline V gene has CDR1 SNHLY and CDR2 FYNNEI. The CDR3 coding sequence is TGTGCCAGCATTGAAGGACAGACAGTTGGCTATGGCTACACCTTC. The encoded protein is CASIEGQTVGYGYTF.

The chain combines TRBV5-1 with TRBJ2-7; possible D gene TRBD1, 5 bases. Germline-derived CDR1 and CDR2 are SGHRS and YFSETQ. The CDR3 contains 17 residues. The germline V and J ends were trimmed by 3 bases and 1 base, with 20 bases remaining between them. The CDR3 DNA reads as TGCGCCAGCAGCTCCACCAATACAGGAGTGAAATCCTACGAGCAGTACTTC. Residues: CASSSTNTGVKSYEQYF.

V gene TRBV5-8 combines with J gene TRBJ2-7; 7 bases are a match to TRBD1. CDR3 length equals 12 residues. The trim removed 4 bases at V and 7 bases at J, leaving 5 bases unmatched. Germline V gene lookup returns CDR1 SGHTS and CDR2 YDEGEE. DNA of the CDR3: TGTGCCAGCAGCGAGGGACAGTTAGAGCAGTACTTC. It codes for CASSEGQLEQYF. The full variable domain, with the rest looked up from reference TRBV5-8 and TRBJ2-7, is EAGVTQSPTHLIKTRGQQATLRCSPISGHTSVYWYQQALGLGLQFLLWYDEGEERNRGNFPPRFSGRQFPNYSSELNVNALELEDSALYLCASSEGQLEQYFGPGTRLTVT.

V is TRBV9 and J is TRBJ2-1, with 11 bases identical to TRBD1. This CDR3 has 16 residues. V was clipped by 4 bases and J by 7 bases; unmatched bases: 10. Germline V gene sequence: CDR1 SGDLS, CDR2 YYNGEE. As DNA, the CDR3 is TGTGCCAGCAGCCCTTACCCGGGACAGGGGGGGAATGAGCAGTTCTTC. This translates into CASSPYPGQGGNEQFF.

V and J are TRBV7-3 and TRBJ2-5; D is perhaps TRBD2 (5 bases). CDR3 length: 11 residues. Germline CDR1 and CDR2: SGHTA and FQGTGA. The V and J ends lost 2 bases and 7 bases respectively, with 5 bases between them. The CDR3 spells CASSLGGTQYF. The CDR3 DNA is TGTGCCAGCAGCTTAGGAGGGACCCAGTACTTC.

Many counts were recorded for this clone. This chain connects TRBV20-1 to TRBJ1-1, with 7 bases lining up with TRBD1. V trimming: 4 bases; J trimming: 12 bases; junction bases outside the gene matches: 5. This CDR3 has 10 residues. The germline CDR1 and CDR2 sequences are DFQATT and SNEGSKA (reference sequence). CDR3 nucleotides: TGCAGTGCTAAGACAGGGTCCCCTTTCTTT. Translation: CSAKTGSPFF.

The rearrangement joins TRBV7-9 to TRBJ1-4; D is ambiguous. Trimming took off 5 bases at V and 8 bases at J, with 12 bases between the two ends. Germline loops: CDR1 SEHNR, CDR2 FQNEAQ (reference sequence). This CDR3 has 13 amino acids. In DNA form, the CDR3 reads TGTGCCAGCAGCCAAGCATTGTGGGAAAAACTGTTTTTT. It specifies CASSQALWEKLFF.

This clone was counted once. At the DNA level, this CDR3 is encoded by other sequences in the same sample as well. This chain connects TRBV9 to TRBJ1-3; a weak D match, TRBD1 (6 bases). Germline V gene data show CDR1 as SGDLS and CDR2 as YYNGEE. The CDR3 contains 14 residues. Trimming left V 4 bases short and J 0 bases short, with 8 bases between. The CDR3 DNA reads TGTGCCAGCAGCTTGGACAGCTCTGGAAACACCATATATTTT. It is translated as CASSLDSSGNTIYF.

This sequence joins TRBV7-2 and TRBJ2-3; D possibly corresponds to TRBD2 (6 bases). CDR1 and CDR2 (germline): SGHTA, FQGNSA. V lost 4 bases and J lost 2, with 16 bases in between. The CDR3 has 16 amino acids. The CDR3 nucleotides read TGTGCCAGCAGCTCCCGTGGCGGGACTTACACAGATACGCAGTATTTT. Translated: CASSSRGGTYTDTQYF.

The chain uses TRBV9 and TRBJ1-1; D uncertain. CDR3 size: 14 residues. Between the trimmed V and J ends, which lost 3 bases and 1 base, there was a span of 10 bases. The germline V gene has CDR1 SGDLS and CDR2 YYNGEE. The CDR3 spells CASSAGLGNTEAFF. The DNA for the CDR3 is TGTGCCAGCAGCGCCGGCCTAGGGAACACTGAAGCTTTCTTT.

Here the CDR3 DNA reads TGTGCCATCAGTGAGTCGACGGTGGCAGGCGGGGAGACCCAGTACTTC. This encodes CAISESTVAGGETQYF. The chain carries TRBV10-3 and TRBJ2-5; TRBD2 is a possible D gene (5 bases). V was shortened by 0 bases and J by 5 bases, with 16 bases between the two germline ends. The CDR3 runs to 16 residues. Per the germline V gene, CDR1 is ENHRY and CDR2 is SYGVKD.

The chain is built from TRBV28 and TRBJ1-3; TRBD1 aligns across 9 bases. Germline V gene sequence: CDR1 MDHEN, CDR2 SYDVKM. The CDR3 is 14 amino acids. The junction had 6 bases not matched to a gene; V was cut back by 8 bases and J by 4 bases. CDR3 sequence (DNA): TGTGCCAGCGGTGCCACAGGGGGCGGAAACACCATATATTTT. This translates into CASGATGGGNTIYF.

This clone turned up a few times. The chain has TRBV5-6 and TRBJ1-2; D might be TRBD1 (6 bases). V gave up 4 bases and J gave up 3 bases, with 16 bases separating them. The CDR3 is made up of 15 amino acids. Per germline, CDR1 SGHDT and CDR2 YYEEEE. The CDR3 DNA reads as TGTGCCAGCAGCAACCTCAGGGGCTTGGACTATGGCTACACCTTC. Its translation: CASSNLRGLDYGYTF.

The genes are TRBV6-5 and TRBJ1-1; D possibly corresponds to TRBD1 (5 bases). Trimming stripped 10 bases from V and 4 bases from J, with 16 bases between. Germline loops: CDR1 MNHEY, CDR2 SVGAGI. This CDR3 has 13 amino acids. CDR3 amino acids: CATQDTGTTEAFF. The CDR3 DNA sequence: TGTGCCACCCAGGATACAGGTACCACTGAAGCTTTCTTT.

The V gene is TRBV6-5, the J gene TRBJ2-7; D perhaps matches TRBD2 (6 bases). This CDR3 has 14 residues. From germline, CDR1 is MNHEY and CDR2 SVGAGI. V lost 2 bases to trimming and J lost 5 bases, with 13 bases between them. CDR3 nucleotide sequence: TGTGCCAGCAGTTACGGGGGAGGCAAGGACGAGCAGTACTTC. Protein: CASSYGGGKDEQYF.

The chain couples TRBV9 to TRBJ2-1; 10 bases align to TRBD2. Germline CDR1 and CDR2: SGDLS and YYNGEE. J was trimmed by 6 bases and V by 7 bases; bases with no gene match: 7. CDR3 size: 14 residues. In DNA, the CDR3 is TGTGCCAGCGCGAGAGCGGGGGGGCTCAATGAGCAGTTCTTC. This gives the protein CASARAGGLNEQFF. Using reference TRBV9 and TRBJ2-1 for the parts outside the CDR3, the full variable domain is DSGVTQTPKHLITATGQRVTLRCSPRSGDLSVYWYQQSLDQGLQFLIQYYNGEERAKGNILERFSAQQFPDLHSELNLSSLELGDSALYFCASARAGGLNEQFFGPGTRLTVL.